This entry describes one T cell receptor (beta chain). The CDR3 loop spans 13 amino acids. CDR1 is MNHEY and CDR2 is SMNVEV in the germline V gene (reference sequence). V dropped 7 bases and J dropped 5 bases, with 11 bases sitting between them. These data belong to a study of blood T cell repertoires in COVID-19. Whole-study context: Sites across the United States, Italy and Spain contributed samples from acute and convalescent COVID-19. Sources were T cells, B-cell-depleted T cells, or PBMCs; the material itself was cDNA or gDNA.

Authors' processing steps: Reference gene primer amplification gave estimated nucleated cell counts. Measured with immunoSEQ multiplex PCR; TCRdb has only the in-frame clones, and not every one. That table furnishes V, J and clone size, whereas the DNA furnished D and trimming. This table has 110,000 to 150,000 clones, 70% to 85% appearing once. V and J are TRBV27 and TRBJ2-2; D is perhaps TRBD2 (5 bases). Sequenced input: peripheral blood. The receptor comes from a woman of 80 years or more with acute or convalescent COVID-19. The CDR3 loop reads CASTWTGTGELFF. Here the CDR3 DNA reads TGTGCCAGCACCTGGACGGGGACCGGGGAGCTGTTTTTT.